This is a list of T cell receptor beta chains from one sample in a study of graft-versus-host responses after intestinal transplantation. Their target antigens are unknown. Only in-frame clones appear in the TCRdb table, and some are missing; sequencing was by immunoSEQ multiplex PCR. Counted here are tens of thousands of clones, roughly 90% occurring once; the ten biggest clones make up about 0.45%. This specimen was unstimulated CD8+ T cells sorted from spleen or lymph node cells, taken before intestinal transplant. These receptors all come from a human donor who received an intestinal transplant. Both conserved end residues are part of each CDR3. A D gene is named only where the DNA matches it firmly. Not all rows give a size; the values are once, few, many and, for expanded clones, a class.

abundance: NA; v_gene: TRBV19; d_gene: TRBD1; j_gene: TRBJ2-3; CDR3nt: TGTGCCACCACGGACAGGACTTCCACAGATACGCAGTATTTT; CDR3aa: CATTDRTSTDTQYF
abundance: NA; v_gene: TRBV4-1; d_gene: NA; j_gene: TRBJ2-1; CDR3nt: TGCGCCAGCAGCCAAAGATCACGCTGGAGCTCCTACAATGAGCAGTTCTTC; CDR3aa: CASSQRSRWSSYNEQFF
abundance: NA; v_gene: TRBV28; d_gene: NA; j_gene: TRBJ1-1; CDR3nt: TGTGCCAGCAGTTTACAGAACACTGAAGCTTTCTTT; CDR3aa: CASSLQNTEAFF
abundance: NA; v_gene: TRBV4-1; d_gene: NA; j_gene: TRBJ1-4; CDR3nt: TGCGCCAGCAGCCAAGACTTTTTACGGGGTGAAAAACTGTTTTTT; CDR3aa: CASSQDFLRGEKLFF
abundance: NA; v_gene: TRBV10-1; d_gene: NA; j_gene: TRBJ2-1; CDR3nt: TGCGCCAGCAGTGACGGGAATGAGCAGTTCTTC; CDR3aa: CASSDGNEQFF
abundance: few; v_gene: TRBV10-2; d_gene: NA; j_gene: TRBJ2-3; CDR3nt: TGCGCCAGCAGTGAGTCCGCAGATACGCAGTATTTT; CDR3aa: CASSESADTQYF
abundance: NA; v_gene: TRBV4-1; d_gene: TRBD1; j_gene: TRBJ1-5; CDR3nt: TGCGCCAGCAGCGCGACAGGGAAGGAGCCCCAGCATTTT; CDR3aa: CASSATGKEPQHF
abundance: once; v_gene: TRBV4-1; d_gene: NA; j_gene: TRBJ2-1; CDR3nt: TGCGCCAGCAGCCAAGATCAGGGTGGTTACAATGAGCAGTTCTTC; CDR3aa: CASSQDQGGYNEQFF
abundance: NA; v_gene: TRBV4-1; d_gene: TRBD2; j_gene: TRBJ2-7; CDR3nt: TGCGCCAGCAGCCGAGGGACTAGCCCCTACGAGCAGTACTTC; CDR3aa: CASSRGTSPYEQYF
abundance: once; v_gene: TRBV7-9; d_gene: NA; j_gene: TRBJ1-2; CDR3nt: TGTGCCAGCAGCCTTCAGGACAGACTTCTCTATGGCTACACCTTC; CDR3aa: CASSLQDRLLYGYTF
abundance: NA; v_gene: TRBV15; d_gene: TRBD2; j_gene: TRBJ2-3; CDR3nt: TGTGCCACCAGCAGAGATGGCGGGAGGGGGGGCACAGATACGCAGTATTTT; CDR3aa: CATSRDGGRGGTDTQYF
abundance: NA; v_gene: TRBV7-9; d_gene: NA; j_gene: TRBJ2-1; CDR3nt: TGTGCCAGCAGCTTATCTAGCACGGGCAATGAGCAGTTCTTC; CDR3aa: CASSLSSTGNEQFF
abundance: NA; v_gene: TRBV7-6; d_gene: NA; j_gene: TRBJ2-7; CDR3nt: TGTGCCAGCAGCTTAACTACCGCCTACGAGCAGTACTTC; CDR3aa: CASSLTTAYEQYF
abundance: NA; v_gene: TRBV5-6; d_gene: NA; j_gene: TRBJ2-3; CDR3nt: TGTGCCAGCAGCCAATGGGGGCCCCTAGATACGCAGTATTTT; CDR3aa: CASSQWGPLDTQYF
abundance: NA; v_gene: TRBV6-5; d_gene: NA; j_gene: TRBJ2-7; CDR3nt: TGTGCCAGCGGACATCAGGGGACCTACGAGCAGTACTTC; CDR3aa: CASGHQGTYEQYF
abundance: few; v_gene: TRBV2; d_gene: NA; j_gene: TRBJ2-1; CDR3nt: TGTGCCAGCACTGGGGGCACTGGATATGAGCAGTTCTTC; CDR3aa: CASTGGTGYEQFF
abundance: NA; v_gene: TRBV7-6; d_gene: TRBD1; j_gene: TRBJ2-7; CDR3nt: TGTGCCAGCAGCCTAGGGACAGGGGGGAAAGAGCAGTACTTC; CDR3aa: CASSLGTGGKEQYF
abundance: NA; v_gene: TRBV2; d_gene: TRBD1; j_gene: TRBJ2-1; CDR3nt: TGTGCCAGGCAGGGGGCCTCCTACAATGAGCAGTTCTTC; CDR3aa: CARQGASYNEQFF
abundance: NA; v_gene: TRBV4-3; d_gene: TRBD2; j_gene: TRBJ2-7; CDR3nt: TGCGCCAGCAGCCAAGACATTTCGGGGGGGGACGAGCAGTACTTC; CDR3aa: CASSQDISGGDEQYF
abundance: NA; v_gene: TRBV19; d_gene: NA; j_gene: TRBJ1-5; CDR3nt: TGTGCCAGTAGTGTCCGGGAACCAGAATTAATGAGGTATAGCAATCAGCCCCAGCATTTT; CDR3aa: CASSVREPELMRYSNQPQHF
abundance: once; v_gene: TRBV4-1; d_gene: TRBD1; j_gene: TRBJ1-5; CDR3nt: TGCGCCAGCAGCCAAGAGGACAGGGGTGTTCAGCCCCAGCATTTT; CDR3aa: CASSQEDRGVQPQHF
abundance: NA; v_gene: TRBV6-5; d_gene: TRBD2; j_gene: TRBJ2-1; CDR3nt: TGTGCCAGCAGTTTCTTCACTAGCGGTCCCTACAATGAGCAGTTCTTC; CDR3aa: CASSFFTSGPYNEQFF
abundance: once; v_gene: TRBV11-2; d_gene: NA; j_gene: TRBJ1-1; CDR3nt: TGTGCCAGCAGCTTTCAGGGTAGGACTGAAGCTTTCTTT; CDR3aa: CASSFQGRTEAFF
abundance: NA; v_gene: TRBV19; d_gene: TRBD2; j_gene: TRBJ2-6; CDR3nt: TGTGCCAGTAGTATAGGGGGAGGGGCGGGGGCCAACGTCCTGACTTTC; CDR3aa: CASSIGGGAGANVLTF
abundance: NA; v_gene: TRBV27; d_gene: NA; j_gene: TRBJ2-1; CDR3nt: TGTGCCAGCAGTTTAGCAGGGGAGTACAATGAGCAGTTCTTC; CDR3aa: CASSLAGEYNEQFF
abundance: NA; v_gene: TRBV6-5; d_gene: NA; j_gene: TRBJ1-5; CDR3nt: TGTGCCAGCAGTTACCCAGGGCAGCCCCAGCATTTT; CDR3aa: CASSYPGQPQHF
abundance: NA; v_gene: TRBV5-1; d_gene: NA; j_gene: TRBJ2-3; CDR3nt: TGCGCCAGCAGCTTGTGGGCACTCACAGATACGCAGTATTTT; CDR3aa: CASSLWALTDTQYF
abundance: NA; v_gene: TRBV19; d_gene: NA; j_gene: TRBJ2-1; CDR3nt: TGTGCCAGTAGTATTGGGGGAGGCTATGAGCAGTTCTTC; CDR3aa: CASSIGGGYEQFF
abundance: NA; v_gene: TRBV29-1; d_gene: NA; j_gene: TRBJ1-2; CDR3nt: TGCAGCGTTGAACAGGGGATCTATGGCTACACCTTC; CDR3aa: CSVEQGIYGYTF
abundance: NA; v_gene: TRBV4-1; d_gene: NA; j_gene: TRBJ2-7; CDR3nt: TGCGCCAGCAGTCAAACAAGCACAGAATACTACGAGCAGTACTTC; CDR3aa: CASSQTSTEYYEQYF
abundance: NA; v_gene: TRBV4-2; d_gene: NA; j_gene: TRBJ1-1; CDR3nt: TGTGCCAGCAGCCAAGAGGAGGGGAAAGGTGAAGCTTTCTTT; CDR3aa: CASSQEEGKGEAFF
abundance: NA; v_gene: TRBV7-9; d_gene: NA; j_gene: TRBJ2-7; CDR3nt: TGTGCCAGCAGCTTAGACACCACCTACGAGCAGTACTTC; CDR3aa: CASSLDTTYEQYF
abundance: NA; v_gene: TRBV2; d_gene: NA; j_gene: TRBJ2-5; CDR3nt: TGTGCCAGCGAACCGGGGTTTCCCGAGACCCAGTACTTC; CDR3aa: CASEPGFPETQYF
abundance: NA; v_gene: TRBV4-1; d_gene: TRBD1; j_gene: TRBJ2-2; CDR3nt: TGCGCCAGCAGCCCTCGACAGGGGACCGGGGAGCTGTTTTTT; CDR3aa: CASSPRQGTGELFF
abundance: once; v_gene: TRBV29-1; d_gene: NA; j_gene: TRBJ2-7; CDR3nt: TGCAGCGTTGAACGGGACTACGAGCAGTACTTC; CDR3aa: CSVERDYEQYF
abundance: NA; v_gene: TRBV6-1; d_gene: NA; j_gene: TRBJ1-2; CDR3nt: TGTGCCAGCAAGCGACAGAGTGACTATGGCTACACCTTC; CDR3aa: CASKRQSDYGYTF
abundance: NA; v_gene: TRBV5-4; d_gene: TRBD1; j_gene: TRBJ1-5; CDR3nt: TGTGCCAGCAGCTGGGGGACAGGAAATCAGCCCCAGCATTTT; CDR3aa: CASSWGTGNQPQHF
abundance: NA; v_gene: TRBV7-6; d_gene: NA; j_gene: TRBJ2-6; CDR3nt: TGTGCCAGCAGCTTAGTGCCCCGGACAGTGGCTGGGGCCAACGTCCTGACTTTC; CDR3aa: CASSLVPRTVAGANVLTF
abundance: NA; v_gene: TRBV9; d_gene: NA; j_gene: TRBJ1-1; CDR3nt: TGTGCCAGCAGCGGGGGACAGAACACTGAAGCTTTCTTT; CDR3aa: CASSGGQNTEAFF
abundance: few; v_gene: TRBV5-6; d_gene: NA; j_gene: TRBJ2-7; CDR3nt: TGTGCCAGCAGCTTAAGGCGGGGCCCAGCCTACGAGCAGTACTTC; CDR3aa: CASSLRRGPAYEQYF
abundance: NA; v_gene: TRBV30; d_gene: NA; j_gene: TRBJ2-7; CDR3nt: TGTGCCTGGAGTGTACAGACCCACGAGCAGTACTTC; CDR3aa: CAWSVQTHEQYF
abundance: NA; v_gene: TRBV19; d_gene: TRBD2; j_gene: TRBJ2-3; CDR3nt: TGTGCCAGTAGTATCACAGCGGGAGGGACGGATACGCAGTATTTT; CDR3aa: CASSITAGGTDTQYF
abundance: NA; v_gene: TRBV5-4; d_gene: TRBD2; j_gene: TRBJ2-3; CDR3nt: TGTGCCAGCAGTACCGGACTAGCGGTCACAGATACGCAGTATTTT; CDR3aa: CASSTGLAVTDTQYF
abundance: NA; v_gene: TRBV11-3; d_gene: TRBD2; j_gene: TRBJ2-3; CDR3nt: TGTGCCAGCAGCTTAGATCCGAGACTAGCGGCAACAGATACGCAGTATTTT; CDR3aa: CASSLDPRLAATDTQYF